The 3 T cell receptor beta chains reported below all come from one sample, sequenced in a study of shared clonotypes between healthy human individuals. Only in-frame clones appear in the TCRdb table, and some are missing; sequencing was by immunoSEQ multiplex PCR. Here the sample spans approximately 2.4 million clones, 90% to 97% being singletons. The sequenced sample consisted of naive CD4+ T cells sorted from blood. Subset meaning: CD45RA+ positively selected. These receptors all come from a man younger than 30 in good health.

This chain connects TRBV4-1 to TRBJ2-2, with 7 bases identical to TRBD1. The J segment lost 7 bases and the V segment lost 6 bases, leaving 14 bases of the junction unmatched. The CDR3 covers 16 residues. CDR1 is MGHRA and CDR2 is YSYEKL in the germline V gene. CDR3 nucleotides: TGCGCCAGCAGACGAACCGGGACAGAGGATGGCGGGGAGCTGTTTTTT. It is translated as CASRRTGTEDGGELFF.

This rearrangement joins TRBV30 to TRBJ1-5; D is ambiguous. The CDR3 runs to 13 residues. Between the trimmed V and J ends, which lost 0 bases and 5 bases, there was a span of 8 bases. The germline CDR1 and CDR2 sequences are GTSNPN and SVGIG (reference sequence). The CDR3 is CAWSVKRDQPQHF. In DNA form, the CDR3 reads TGTGCCTGGAGTGTAAAGAGGGATCAGCCCCAGCATTTT.

This chain links TRBV5-1 with TRBJ1-4; D unclear. V was pared by 4 bases and J by 0 bases, with 13 bases between. The V gene's germline CDR1 is SGHRS and CDR2 YFSETQ. The CDR3 runs to 16 residues. DNA of the CDR3: TGCGCCAGCAGCCCCTTATCGCCTACAACTAATGAAAAACTGTTTTTT. Encoded protein: CASSPLSPTTNEKLFF.